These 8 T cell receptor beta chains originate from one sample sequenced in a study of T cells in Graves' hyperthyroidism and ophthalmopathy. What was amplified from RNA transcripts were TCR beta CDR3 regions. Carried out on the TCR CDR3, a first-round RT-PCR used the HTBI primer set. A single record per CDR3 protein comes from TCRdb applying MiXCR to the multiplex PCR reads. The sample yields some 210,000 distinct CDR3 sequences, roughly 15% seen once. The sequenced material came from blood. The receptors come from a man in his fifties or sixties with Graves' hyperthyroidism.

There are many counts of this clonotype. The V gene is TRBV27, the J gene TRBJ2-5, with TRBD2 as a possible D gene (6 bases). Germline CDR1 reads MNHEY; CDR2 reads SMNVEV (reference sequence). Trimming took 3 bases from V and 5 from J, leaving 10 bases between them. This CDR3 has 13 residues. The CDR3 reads CASSLSGWETQYF. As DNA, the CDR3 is TGTGCCAGCAGTTTGAGCGGGTGGGAGACCCAGTACTTC.

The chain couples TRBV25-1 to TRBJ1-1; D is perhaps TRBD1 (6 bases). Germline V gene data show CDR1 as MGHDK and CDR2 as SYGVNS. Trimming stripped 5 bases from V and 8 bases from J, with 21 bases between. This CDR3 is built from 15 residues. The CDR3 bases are TGTGCCAGCAGTCCCAACAGGGCCTCGGTGTTGGAAGCTTTCTTT. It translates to CASSPNRASVLEAFF.

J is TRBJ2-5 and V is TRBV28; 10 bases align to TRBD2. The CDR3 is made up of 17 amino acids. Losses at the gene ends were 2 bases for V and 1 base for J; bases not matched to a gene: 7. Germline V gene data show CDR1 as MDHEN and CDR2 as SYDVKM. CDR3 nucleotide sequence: TGTGCCAGCAGTTTAATACTAGCGGGGCCAGTCCAAGAGACCCAGTACTTC. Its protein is CASSLILAGPVQETQYF.

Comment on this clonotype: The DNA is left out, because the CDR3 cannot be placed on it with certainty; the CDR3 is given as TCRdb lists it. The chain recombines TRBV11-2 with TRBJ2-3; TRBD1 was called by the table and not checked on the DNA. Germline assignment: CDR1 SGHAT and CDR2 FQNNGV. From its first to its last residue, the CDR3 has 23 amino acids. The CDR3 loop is CASRKPGQGYEQYFGPGTDTQYF.

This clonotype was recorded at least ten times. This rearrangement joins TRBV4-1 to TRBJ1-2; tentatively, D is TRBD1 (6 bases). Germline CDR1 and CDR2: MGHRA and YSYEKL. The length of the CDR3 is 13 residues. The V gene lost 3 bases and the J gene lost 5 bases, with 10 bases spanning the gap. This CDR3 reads CASSHRQDYGYTF. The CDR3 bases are TGCGCCAGCAGCCATCGACAGGATTATGGCTACACCTTC.

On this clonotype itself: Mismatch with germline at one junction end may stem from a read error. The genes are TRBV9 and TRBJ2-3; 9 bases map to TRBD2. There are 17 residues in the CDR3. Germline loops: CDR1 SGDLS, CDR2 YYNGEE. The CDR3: CTSSVVGSGRDGDTQYF. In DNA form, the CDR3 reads TGTACCAGCAGCGTAGTCGGTAGCGGGAGAGATGGAGATACGCAGTATTTT. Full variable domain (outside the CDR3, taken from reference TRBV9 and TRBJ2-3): DSGVTQTPKHLITATGQRVTLRCSPRSGDLSVYWYQQSLDQGLQFLIQYYNGEERAKGNILERFSAQQFPDLHSELNLSSLELGDSALYFCTSSVVGSGRDGDTQYFGPGTRLTVL.

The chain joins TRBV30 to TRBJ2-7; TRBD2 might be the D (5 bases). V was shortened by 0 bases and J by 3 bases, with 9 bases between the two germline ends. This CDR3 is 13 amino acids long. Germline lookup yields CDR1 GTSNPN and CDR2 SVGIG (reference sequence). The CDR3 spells CAWSVDWNYEQYF. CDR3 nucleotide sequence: TGTGCCTGGAGTGTGGACTGGAACTACGAGCAGTACTTC.

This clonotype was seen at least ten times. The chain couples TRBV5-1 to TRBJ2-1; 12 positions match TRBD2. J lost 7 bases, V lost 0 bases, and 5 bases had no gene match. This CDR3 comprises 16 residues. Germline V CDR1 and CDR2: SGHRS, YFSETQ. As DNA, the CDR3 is TGCGCCAGCAGCTTGGGGCCTAGCGGGAGGGTGAATGAGCAGTTCTTC. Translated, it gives CASSLGPSGRVNEQFF.